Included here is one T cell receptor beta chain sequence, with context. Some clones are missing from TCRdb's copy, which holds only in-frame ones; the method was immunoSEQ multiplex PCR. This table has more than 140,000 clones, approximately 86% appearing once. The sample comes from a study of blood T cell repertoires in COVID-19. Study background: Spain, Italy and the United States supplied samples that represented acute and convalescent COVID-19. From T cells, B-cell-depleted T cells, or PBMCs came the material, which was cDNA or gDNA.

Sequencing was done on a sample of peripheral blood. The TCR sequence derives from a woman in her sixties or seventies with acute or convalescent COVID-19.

The CDR3 region is CASSPQNLHF. CDR3 nucleotide sequence: TGTGCCAGCAGCCCCCAAAACCTCCACTTT. This chain links TRBV14 with TRBJ1-6; no firm D call. V was cut by 4 bases and J by 15 bases, with 7 bases left in between. CDR3 length: 10 amino acids. Looked up from germline, CDR1 is SGHDN and CDR2 is FVKESK.